This T cell receptor beta chain was recovered during a study of cytomegalovirus exposure and HLA in healthy donors. Study-wide context: Of the donors genotyped, approximately 410 in all, 75% to 85% fell in the Caucasian-associated ancestry cluster.

Overall study findings and caveats: In terms of immune exposure information, only CMV serostatus was available. A later examination showed that TCR association rates differed by HLA locus, with DRB1 most and HLA-C fewest.

In the case of this clone: Its antigen remains unknown.

PCR involved 60 Vbeta and 13 Jbeta primers. Assay used: immunoSEQ multiplex PCR; TCRdb lists only in-frame clones, some missing. The table has more than 85,000 clones, about 78% seen once. Germline V gives CDR1 MNHEY, CDR2 SMNVEV (reference sequence). The J segment lost 1 base and the V segment lost 8 bases, leaving 10 bases of the junction unmatched. CDR3 length equals 17 residues. Material: PBMCs. The TCR originated in a man aged 25 to 40 in good health and CMV-seronegative. The chain recombines TRBV27 with TRBJ2-7, with 14 bases identical to TRBD2. The CDR3 spells CASGRLAGGPKSYEQYF. CDR3 sequence (DNA): TGTGCCAGCGGGCGACTAGCGGGAGGGCCGAAATCCTACGAGCAGTACTTC.